This TCR beta chain was obtained from a study of cytomegalovirus exposure and HLA in healthy donors. Comment on this clone: Its antigen is still unknown.

Study observations and caveats: A classifier reportedly called cytomegalovirus status with high sensitivity and specificity. According to a later analysis, TCR clusters from the first cohort tended to co-occur in the roughly 130 validation repertoires. In vitro data verified three CMV-associated chains as specific for CMV antigens.

The CDR3 covers 15 residues. Germline-derived CDR1 and CDR2 are SGDLS and YYNGEE. Trimming cost V 2 bases and J 2 bases; bases outside gene matches: 3. Clones were read by immunoSEQ multiplex PCR, and TCRdb kept only the in-frame ones, dropping some. Of around 300,000 clones in the sample, about 86% were seen once. The sequencing input was PBMCs. The rearrangement uses TRBV9 and TRBJ1-2; TRBD1 aligns across 10 bases. The sequence came from a woman younger than 35 in good health and CMV-seronegative. In nucleotides, the CDR3 is TGTGCCAGCAGCGTTTCGGGACAGGGGAACTATGGCTACACCTTC. It yields the protein CASSVSGQGNYGYTF.